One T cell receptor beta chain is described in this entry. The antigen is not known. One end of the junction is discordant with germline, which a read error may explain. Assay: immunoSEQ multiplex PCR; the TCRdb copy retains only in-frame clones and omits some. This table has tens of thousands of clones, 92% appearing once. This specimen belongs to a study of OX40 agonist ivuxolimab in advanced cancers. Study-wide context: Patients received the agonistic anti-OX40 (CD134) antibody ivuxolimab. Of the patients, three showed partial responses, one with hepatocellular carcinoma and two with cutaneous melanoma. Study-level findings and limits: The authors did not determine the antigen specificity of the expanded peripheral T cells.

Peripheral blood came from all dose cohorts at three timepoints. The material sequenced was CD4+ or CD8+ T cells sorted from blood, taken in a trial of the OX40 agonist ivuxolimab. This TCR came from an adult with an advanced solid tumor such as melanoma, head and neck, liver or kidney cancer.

CDR3 nucleotides: TGTGCTAGCAGTACAGGGTATTCAGAGACCCAGTACTTC. This translates into CASSTGYSETQYF. The rearrangement uses TRBV7-7 and TRBJ2-5; D might be TRBD1 (6 bases). This CDR3 has 13 residues. Germline values: CDR1 SSHAT, CDR2 FNYEAQ (reference sequence). The full variable domain, with the rest looked up from reference TRBV7-7 and TRBJ2-5, is GAGVSQSPRYKVTKRGQDVTLRCDPISSHATLYWYQQALGQGPEFLTYFNYEAQPDKSGLPSDRFSAERPEGSISTLTIQRTEQRDSAMYRCASSTGYSETQYFGPGTRLLVL.